What follows are 5 T cell receptor beta chains derived from one specimen sequenced in a study of molecular identifiers for immune sequencing clone quantification. TCRdb redid the calling of the PCR reads with MiXCR, one entry per CDR3 protein. Among hundreds of thousands of distinct CDR3 sequences, about 25% were seen once, and the ten largest hold 0.78%. The sequencing sample was made of naive CD8+ T cells from blood, with Jurkat cell RNA spiked in. Subset reported: FACS-sorted CD8+CD4-CCR7+CD45RA+ naive T cells. These receptors all stem from a human donor in good health. Some libraries in this study had Jurkat cell RNA spiked in.

This clonotype has only a few counts. The chain carries TRBV30 and TRBJ2-7; D gene ambiguous. The length of the CDR3 is 14 residues. The germline CDR1 and CDR2 sequences are GTSNPN and SVGIG (reference sequence). V lost 0 bases and J 4 bases, leaving 13 bases between the germline ends. CDR3 coding DNA: TGTGCCTGGAGTGTAATGTCAGGATCGTACGAGCAGTACTTC. Its translation is CAWSVMSGSYEQYF.

Remarks on this clonotype: A much larger clone lies one base from this, so it may be a read error. The chain has TRBV5-1 and TRBJ2-5, with 7 bases lining up with TRBD1. CDR1 is SGHRS and CDR2 is YFSETQ in the germline V gene. CDR3 length: 14 amino acids. Written as DNA, the CDR3 is TGCGCCAGCAGTTTAGGACAGGAACAAGAGCCCCAGTACTTC. Its translation is CASSLGQEQEPQYF.

Turning to this clonotype: This could be a read error, since a much larger clone is one nucleotide away. The rearrangement joins TRBV9 to TRBJ2-7; 9 bases are shared with TRBD1. The germline gives CDR1 SGDLS, CDR2 YYNGEE. This CDR3 contains 13 residues. The V segment lost 6 bases and the J segment 6 bases; nucleotides outside the gene matches: 7. This CDR3 is CASNPGQGSEQYF. The CDR3 DNA sequence: TGTGCCAGCAACCCGGGACAGGGAAGCGAGCAGTACTTC. Full variable domain (missing parts from reference TRBV9 and TRBJ2-7): DSGVTQTPKHLITATGQRVTLRCSPRSGDLSVYWYQQSLDQGLQFLIQYYNGEERAKGNILERFSAQQFPDLHSELNLSSLELGDSALYFCASNPGQGSEQYFGPGTRLTVT.

A few counts support this clonotype. It may be a read error: a sequence one base away is much more abundant. This chain uses TRBV5-1 with TRBJ2-5; D not certain. Trimming took 0 bases from V and 9 from J, leaving 21 bases between them. The germline V gene encodes CDR1 SGHRS and CDR2 YFSETQ. The CDR3 contains 16 residues. CDR3 sequence reads: CASSLAGSRSSEPQYF. CDR3 sequence (DNA): TGCGCCAGCAGCTTGGCGGGTTCCCGCTCCTCGGAGCCCCAGTACTTC.

The chain employs TRBV9 and TRBJ2-1; D gene ambiguous. V lost 4 bases, J lost 0 bases, and 14 bases lay in between. From germline, CDR1 is SGDLS and CDR2 YYNGEE. The CDR3 is 16 amino acids. This CDR3 is CASSSSARSSYNEQFF. For the CDR3, the DNA is TGTGCCAGCAGCTCGTCAGCGCGCAGCTCCTACAATGAGCAGTTCTTC.